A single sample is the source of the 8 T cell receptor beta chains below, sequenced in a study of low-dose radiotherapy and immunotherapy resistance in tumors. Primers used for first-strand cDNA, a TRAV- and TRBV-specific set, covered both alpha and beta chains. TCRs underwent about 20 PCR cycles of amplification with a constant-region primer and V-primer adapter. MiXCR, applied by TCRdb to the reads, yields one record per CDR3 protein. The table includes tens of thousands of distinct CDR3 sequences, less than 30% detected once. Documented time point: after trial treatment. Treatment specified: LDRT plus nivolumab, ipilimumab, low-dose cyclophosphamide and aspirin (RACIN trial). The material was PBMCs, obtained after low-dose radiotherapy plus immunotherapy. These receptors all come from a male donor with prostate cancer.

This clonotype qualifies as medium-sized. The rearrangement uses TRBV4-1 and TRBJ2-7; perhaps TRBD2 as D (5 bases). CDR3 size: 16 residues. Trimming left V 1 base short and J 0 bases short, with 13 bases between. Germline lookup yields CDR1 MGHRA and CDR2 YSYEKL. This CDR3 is CASSQVLGSVSYEQYF. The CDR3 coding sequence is TGCGCCAGCAGCCAAGTGCTGGGGAGCGTCTCCTACGAGCAGTACTTC.

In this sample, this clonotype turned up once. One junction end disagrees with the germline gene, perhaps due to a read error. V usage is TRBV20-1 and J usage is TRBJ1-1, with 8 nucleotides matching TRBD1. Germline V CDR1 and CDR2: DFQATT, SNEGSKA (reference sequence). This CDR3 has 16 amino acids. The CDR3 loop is CSARVGTGGFGTEAIF. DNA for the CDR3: TGCAGTGCTAGAGTAGGGACAGGAGGGTTTGGCACTGAAGCTATCTTT.

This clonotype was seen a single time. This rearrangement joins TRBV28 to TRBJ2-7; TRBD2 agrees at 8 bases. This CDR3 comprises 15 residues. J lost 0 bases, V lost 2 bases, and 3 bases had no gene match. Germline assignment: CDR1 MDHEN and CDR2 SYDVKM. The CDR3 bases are TGTGCCAGCAGTTTAGAGGCGGGAGGCTCCTACGAGCAGTACTTC. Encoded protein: CASSLEAGGSYEQYF.

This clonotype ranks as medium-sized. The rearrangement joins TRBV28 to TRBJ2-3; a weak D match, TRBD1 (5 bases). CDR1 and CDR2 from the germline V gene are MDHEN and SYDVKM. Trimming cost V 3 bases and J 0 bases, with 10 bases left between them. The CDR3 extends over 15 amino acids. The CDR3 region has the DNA TGTGCCAGCAGTTTTGACAGTGGAAGCACAGATACGCAGTATTTT. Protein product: CASSFDSGSTDTQYF.

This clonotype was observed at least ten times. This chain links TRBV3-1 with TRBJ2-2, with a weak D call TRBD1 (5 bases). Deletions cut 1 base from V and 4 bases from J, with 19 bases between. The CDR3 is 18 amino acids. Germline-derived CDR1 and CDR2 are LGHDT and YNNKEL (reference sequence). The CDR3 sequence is CASSQGPLGVTSTGELFF. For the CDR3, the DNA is TGTGCCAGCAGCCAAGGCCCCTTAGGGGTGACGTCCACCGGGGAGCTGTTTTTT.

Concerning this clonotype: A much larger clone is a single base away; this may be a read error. CDR3 sequence (DNA): TGTGCCTGGAGGACTAGCGGGAGCGGCGAGCAGTTCTTC. It specifies CAWRTSGSGEQFF. This sequence joins TRBV30 and TRBJ2-1, with 12 nucleotides matching TRBD2. This CDR3 is 13 amino acids long. Trimming at V came to 3 bases and at J to 10 bases, leaving 4 bases not matched to a gene. CDR1 and CDR2 from the germline V gene are GTSNPN and SVGIG (reference sequence).

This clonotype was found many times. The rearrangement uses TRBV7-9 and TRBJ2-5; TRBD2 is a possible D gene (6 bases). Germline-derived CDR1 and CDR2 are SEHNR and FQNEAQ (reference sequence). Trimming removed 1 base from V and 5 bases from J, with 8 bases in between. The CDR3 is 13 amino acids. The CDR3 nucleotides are TGTGCCAGCAGCTTAGTAGGAGGGGAGACCCAGTACTTC. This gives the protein CASSLVGGETQYF.

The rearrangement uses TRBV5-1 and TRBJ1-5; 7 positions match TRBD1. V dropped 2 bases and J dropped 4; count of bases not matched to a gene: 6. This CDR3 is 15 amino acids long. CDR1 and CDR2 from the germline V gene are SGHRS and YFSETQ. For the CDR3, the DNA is TGCGCCAGCAGCTTCGGCCCAGGGGGGAATCAGCCCCAGCATTTT. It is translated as CASSFGPGGNQPQHF.